These T cell receptor beta chains were read from a single sample in a study of blood T cell repertoires in COVID-19. Generated by immunoSEQ multiplex PCR, the TCRdb table keeps only in-frame clones and is missing some. The repertoire holds about 410,000 clones, with around 91% as singletons. Sequencing input: PBMCs or T cells enriched from blood (not recorded which). The receptors derive from a man between 18 and 35 years old who had recovered from COVID-19. Each CDR3 is given with its conserved first and last residue. D genes are given only for firm matches. Clone size, where shown, is once, few, many, or a class for clones that have expanded.

v_gene,abundance,d_gene,j_gene,CDR3aa,CDR3nt
TRBV5-1,.,.,TRBJ1-4,CASSSQGSTANEKLFF,TGCGCCAGCAGCAGTCAGGGATCAACGGCTAATGAAAAACTGTTTTTT
TRBV5-8,.,TRBD1,TRBJ2-5,CASSRRQGQETQYF,TGTGCCAGCAGCCGACGACAGGGCCAAGAGACCCAGTACTTC
TRBV19,.,TRBD2,TRBJ2-2,CASRPRARTSGILGELFF,TGTGCCAGTAGACCCAGGGCTAGGACTAGCGGGATTCTCGGGGAGCTGTTTTTT
TRBV10-3,.,.,TRBJ1-1,CATVPAGVSDTEAFF,TGTGCCACCGTGCCGGCAGGCGTATCTGACACTGAAGCTTTCTTT
TRBV25-1,.,TRBD1,TRBJ1-1,CASSGDREAFF,TGTGCCAGCAGTGGGGACAGGGAAGCTTTCTTT
TRBV7-9,.,.,TRBJ1-1,CASSLGGSMNTEAFF,TGTGCCAGCAGCTTGGGAGGTTCTATGAACACTGAAGCTTTCTTT
TRBV9,many,.,TRBJ1-2,CASSEQGRRVGYTF,TGTGCCAGCAGCGAACAGGGCAGGAGAGTCGGCTACACCTTC
TRBV14,.,.,TRBJ1-6,CASSQAPGKTSPLHF,TGTGCCAGCAGCCAAGCCCCGGGAAAGACTTCACCCCTCCACTTT
TRBV3-1/TRBV3-2,.,TRBD1,TRBJ1-1,CASSGGTGGKTEAFF,TGTGCCAGCAGCGGAGGGACAGGGGGCAAGACTGAAGCTTTCTTT
TRBV25-1,.,TRBD1,TRBJ1-3,CASSLQTGVGNTIYF,TGTGCCAGCAGTCTCCAGACAGGGGTAGGAAACACCATATATTTT
TRBV14,.,TRBD1,TRBJ2-7,CASSQGQGQSYEQYF,TGTGCCAGCAGCCAAGGACAGGGGCAGTCCTACGAGCAGTACTTC
TRBV12-3/TRBV12-4,.,.,TRBJ1-4,CASSLGQNEKLFF,TGTGCCAGCAGCCTAGGACAAAATGAAAAACTGTTTTTT
TRBV3-1/TRBV3-2,few,.,TRBJ2-3,CASSQDGVRGGTDTQYF,TGTGCCAGCAGCCAAGATGGCGTCAGGGGGGGCACAGATACGCAGTATTTT
TRBV5-8,few,.,TRBJ1-2,CASSRRQSNYGYTF,TGTGCCAGCAGCCGCAGACAGAGTAACTATGGCTACACCTTC
TRBV2,.,.,TRBJ2-7,CASTREQSHEQYF,TGTGCCAGCACTAGGGAGCAATCCCACGAGCAGTACTTC
TRBV5-1,once,TRBD1,TRBJ1-5,CASSLVVTGAPQPQHF,TGCGCCAGCAGCTTGGTAGTGACAGGGGCACCTCAGCCCCAGCATTTT
TRBV5-1,.,.,TRBJ2-3,CASSAGISSTDTQYF,TGCGCCAGCAGTGCGGGAATCTCTTCCACAGATACGCAGTATTTT
TRBV9,.,.,TRBJ2-2,CASSARGGYTGELFF,TGTGCCAGCAGCGCCCGTGGCGGTTACACCGGGGAGCTGTTTTTT
TRBV18,.,.,TRBJ1-2,CASSSAVSGGYTF,TGTGCCAGCTCCTCAGCGGTTTCGGGTGGCTACACCTTC
TRBV3-1/TRBV3-2,once,TRBD2,TRBJ2-5,CASSHRGLVGETQYF,TGTGCCAGCAGCCATCGTGGACTAGTAGGTGAGACCCAGTACTTC
TRBV28,once,TRBD1,TRBJ2-7,CASNVWAQGYGGEQYF,TGTGCCAGCAATGTTTGGGCACAGGGGTACGGAGGCGAGCAGTACTTC
TRBV15,.,.,TRBJ2-1,CATSRGRDYNEQFF,TGTGCCACCAGCAGAGGACGGGACTACAATGAGCAGTTCTTC
TRBV11-3,.,.,TRBJ2-3,CASSLGGGDTDTQYF,TGTGCCAGCAGCTTAGGAGGCGGAGACACAGATACGCAGTATTTT
TRBV6-1,.,TRBD2,TRBJ2-2,CASSEVRGGVGELFF,TGTGCCAGCAGCGAAGTTCGGGGGGGAGTCGGGGAGCTGTTTTTT
TRBV7-3,.,.,TRBJ2-3,CASSPASGTDTQYF,TGTGCCAGCAGCCCTGCTAGCGGCACAGATACGCAGTATTTT
TRBV9,.,.,TRBJ2-3,CASSTSLGGREDTQYF,TGTGCCAGCAGCACTTCCTTGGGTGGGCGGGAAGATACGCAGTATTTT
TRBV27,.,TRBD2,TRBJ2-5,CASSSMGGTSGRGVGETQYF,TGTGCCAGCAGTTCAATGGGTGGAACGAGCGGGAGGGGAGTAGGGGAGACCCAGTACTTC
TRBV27,.,TRBD1,TRBJ1-5,CASRDRGQQPQHF,TGTGCCAGCAGAGACAGGGGTCAGCAGCCCCAGCATTTT
TRBV12-3/TRBV12-4,.,.,TRBJ1-2,CASSLAKDTGYTF,TGTGCCAGCAGTTTAGCCAAGGACACTGGCTACACCTTC
TRBV11-2,.,.,TRBJ1-1,CASSLTGTEAFF,TGTGCCAGCAGCTTAACGGGCACTGAAGCTTTCTTT
TRBV12-3/TRBV12-4,.,.,TRBJ1-4,CASRHTTEKLFF,TGTGCCAGCAGACACACTACAGAAAAACTGTTTTTT
TRBV2,.,.,TRBJ1-5,CASSSGLVRAQHF,TGTGCCAGCAGCTCAGGGTTAGTTAGGGCCCAGCATTTT